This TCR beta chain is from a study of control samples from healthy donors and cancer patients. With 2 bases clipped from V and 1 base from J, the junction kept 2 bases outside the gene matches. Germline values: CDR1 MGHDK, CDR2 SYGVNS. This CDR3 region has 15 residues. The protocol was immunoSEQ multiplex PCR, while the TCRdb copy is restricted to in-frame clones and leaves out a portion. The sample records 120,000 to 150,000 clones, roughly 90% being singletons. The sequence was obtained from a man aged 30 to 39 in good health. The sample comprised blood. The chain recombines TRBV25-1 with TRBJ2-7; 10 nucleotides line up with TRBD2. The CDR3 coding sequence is TGTGCCAGCAGTGAACTAGCGGGAGTGTCCTACGAGCAGTACTTC. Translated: CASSELAGVSYEQYF.